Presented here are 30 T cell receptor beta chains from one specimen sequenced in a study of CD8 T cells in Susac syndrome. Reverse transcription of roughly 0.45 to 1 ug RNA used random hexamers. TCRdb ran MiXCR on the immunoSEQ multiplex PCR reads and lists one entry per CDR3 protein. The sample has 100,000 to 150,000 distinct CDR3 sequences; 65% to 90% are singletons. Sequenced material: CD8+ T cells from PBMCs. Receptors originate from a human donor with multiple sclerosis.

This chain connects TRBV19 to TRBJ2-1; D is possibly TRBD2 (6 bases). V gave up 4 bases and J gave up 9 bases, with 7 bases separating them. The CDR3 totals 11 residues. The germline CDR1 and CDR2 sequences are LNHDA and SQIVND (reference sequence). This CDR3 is CASSSGVEQFF. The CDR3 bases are TGTGCCAGTAGTAGCGGGGTTGAGCAGTTCTTC.

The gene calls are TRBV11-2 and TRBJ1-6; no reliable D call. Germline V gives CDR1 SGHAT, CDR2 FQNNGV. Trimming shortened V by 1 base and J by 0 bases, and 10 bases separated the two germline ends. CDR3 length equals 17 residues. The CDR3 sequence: CASSLGPTSSYNSPLHF. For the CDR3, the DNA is TGTGCCAGCAGCTTAGGACCCACCAGCTCCTATAATTCACCCCTCCACTTT.

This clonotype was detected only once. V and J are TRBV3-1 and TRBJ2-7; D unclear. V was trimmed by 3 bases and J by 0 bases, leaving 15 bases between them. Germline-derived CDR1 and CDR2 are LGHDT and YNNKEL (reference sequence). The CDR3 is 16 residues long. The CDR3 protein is CASSQMSIRSSYEQYF. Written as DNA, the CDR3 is TGTGCCAGCAGCCAGATGAGTATAAGGAGCTCCTACGAGCAGTACTTC.

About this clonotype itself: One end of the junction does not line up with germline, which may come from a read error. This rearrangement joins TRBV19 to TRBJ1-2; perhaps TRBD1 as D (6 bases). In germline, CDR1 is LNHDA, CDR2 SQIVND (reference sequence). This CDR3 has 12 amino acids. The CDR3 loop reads CATATVQGQESF. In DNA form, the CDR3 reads TGTGCCACTGCAACGGTACAGGGCCAAGAAAGCTTC.

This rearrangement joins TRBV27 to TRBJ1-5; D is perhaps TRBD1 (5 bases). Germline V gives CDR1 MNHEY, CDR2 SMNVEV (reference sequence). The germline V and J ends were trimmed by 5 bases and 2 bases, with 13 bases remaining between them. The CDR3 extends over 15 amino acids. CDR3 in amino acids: CASSGQSERNQPQHF. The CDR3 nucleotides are TGTGCCAGCAGTGGACAATCCGAGCGCAATCAGCCCCAGCATTTT.

For the CDR3, the DNA is TGCGCCAGCAGTCGCTCTCCGGGACTAGCTTTGGATACGCAGTATTTT. Encoded protein: CASSRSPGLALDTQYF. The chain is built from TRBV4-1 and TRBJ2-3, with 9 bases matching TRBD2. The V gene's germline CDR1 is MGHRA and CDR2 YSYEKL. CDR3 length: 16 residues. Trimming took 6 bases from V and 6 from J; bases not matched to a gene: 13.

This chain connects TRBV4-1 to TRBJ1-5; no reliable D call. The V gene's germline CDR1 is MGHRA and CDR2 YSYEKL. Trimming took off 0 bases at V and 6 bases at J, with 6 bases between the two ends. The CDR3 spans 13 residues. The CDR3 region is CASSQDWGQPQHF. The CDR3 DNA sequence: TGCGCCAGCAGCCAAGATTGGGGTCAGCCCCAGCATTTT.

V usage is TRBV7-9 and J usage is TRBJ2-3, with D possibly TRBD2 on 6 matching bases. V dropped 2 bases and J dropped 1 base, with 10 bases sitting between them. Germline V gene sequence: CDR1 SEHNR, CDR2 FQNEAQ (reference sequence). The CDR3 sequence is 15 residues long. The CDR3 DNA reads TGTGCCAGCAGCTTACACGGGAGAGGCACAGATACGCAGTATTTT. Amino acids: CASSLHGRGTDTQYF. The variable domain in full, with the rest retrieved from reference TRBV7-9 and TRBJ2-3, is DTGVSQNPRHKITKRGQNVTFRCDPISEHNRLYWYRQTLGQGPEFLTYFQNEAQLEKSRLLSDRFSAERPKGSFSTLEIQRTEQGDSAMYLCASSLHGRGTDTQYFGPGTRLTVL.

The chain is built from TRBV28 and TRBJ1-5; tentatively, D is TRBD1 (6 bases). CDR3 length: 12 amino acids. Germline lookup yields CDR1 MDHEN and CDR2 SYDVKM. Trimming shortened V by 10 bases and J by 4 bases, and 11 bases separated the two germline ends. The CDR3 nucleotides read TGTGCCATTCGGACAGAGAATCAGCCCCAGCATTTT. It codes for CAIRTENQPQHF.

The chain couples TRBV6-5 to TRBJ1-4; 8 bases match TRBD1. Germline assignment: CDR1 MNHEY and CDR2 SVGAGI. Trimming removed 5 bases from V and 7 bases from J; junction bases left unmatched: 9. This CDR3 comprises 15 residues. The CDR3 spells CASSLGQGFSEKLFF. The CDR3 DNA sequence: TGTGCCAGCAGTCTAGGACAGGGCTTTTCTGAAAAACTGTTTTTT.

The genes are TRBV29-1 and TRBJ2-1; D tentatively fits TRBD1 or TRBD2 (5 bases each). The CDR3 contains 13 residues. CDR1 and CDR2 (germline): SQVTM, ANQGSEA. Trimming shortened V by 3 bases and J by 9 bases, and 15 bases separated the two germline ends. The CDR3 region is CSVDPGGTSEQFF. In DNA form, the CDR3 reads TGCAGCGTTGATCCGGGTGGGACGAGTGAGCAGTTCTTC.

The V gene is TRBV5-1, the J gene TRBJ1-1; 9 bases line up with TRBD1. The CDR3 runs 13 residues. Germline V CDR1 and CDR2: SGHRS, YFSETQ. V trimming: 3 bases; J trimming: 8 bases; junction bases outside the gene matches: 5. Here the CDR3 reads CASSSWTGEEAFF. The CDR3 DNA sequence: TGCGCCAGCAGCTCTTGGACAGGGGAAGAAGCTTTCTTT.

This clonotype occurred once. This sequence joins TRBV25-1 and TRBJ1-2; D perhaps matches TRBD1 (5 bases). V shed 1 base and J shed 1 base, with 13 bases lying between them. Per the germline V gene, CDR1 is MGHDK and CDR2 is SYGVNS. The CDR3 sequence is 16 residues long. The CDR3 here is CASSEWEGAFNYGYTF. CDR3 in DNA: TGTGCCAGCAGTGAATGGGAAGGGGCCTTTAACTATGGCTACACCTTC.

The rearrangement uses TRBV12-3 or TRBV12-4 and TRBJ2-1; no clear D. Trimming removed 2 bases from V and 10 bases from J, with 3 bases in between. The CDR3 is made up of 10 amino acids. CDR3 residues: CASSLREQFF. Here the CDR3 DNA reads TGTGCCAGCAGTTTACGGGAGCAGTTCTTC.

The CDR3 nucleotides are TGTGCCAGCAGCATTCTTCTCCAAGAGACCCAGTACTTC. This gives the protein CASSILLQETQYF. The chain links TRBV3-1 to TRBJ2-5, with D uncertain. Trimming removed 5 bases from V and 1 base from J, with 8 bases in between. This CDR3 contains 13 residues. Germline CDR1 LGHDT, CDR2 YNNKEL (reference sequence).

The CDR3: CASSVDRPHAGSPRRTDTQYF. Here the CDR3 DNA reads TGTGCCAGCAGCGTGGACAGGCCACACGCCGGGAGCCCCAGACGCACAGATACGCAGTATTTT. V gene TRBV2 combines with J gene TRBJ2-3, with a tentative D call TRBD1 (7 bases). Germline V gene sequence: CDR1 SNHLY, CDR2 FYNNEI. The V end lost 6 bases, the J end lost 1 base, and 32 bases lay between the germline ends. The CDR3 is made up of 21 amino acids.

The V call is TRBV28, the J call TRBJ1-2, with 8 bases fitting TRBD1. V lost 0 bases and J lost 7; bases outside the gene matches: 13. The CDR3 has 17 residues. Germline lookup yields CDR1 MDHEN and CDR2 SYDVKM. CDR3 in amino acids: CASSLWDRERFTGGYTF. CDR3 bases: TGTGCCAGCAGTTTATGGGACAGGGAGAGGTTTACTGGTGGCTACACCTTC.

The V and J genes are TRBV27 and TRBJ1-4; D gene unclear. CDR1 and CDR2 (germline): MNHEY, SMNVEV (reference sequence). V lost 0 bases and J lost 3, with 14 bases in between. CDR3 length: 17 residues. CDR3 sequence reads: CASSLSGRHAANEKLFF. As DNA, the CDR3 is TGTGCCAGCAGTTTATCAGGCAGGCACGCGGCTAATGAAAAACTGTTTTTT.

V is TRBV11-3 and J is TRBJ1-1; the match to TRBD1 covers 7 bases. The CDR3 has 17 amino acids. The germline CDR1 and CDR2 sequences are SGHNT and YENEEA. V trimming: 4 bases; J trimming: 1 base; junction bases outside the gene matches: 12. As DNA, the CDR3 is TGTGCCAGCAGCTCGACCTACAGGGGTCACCCGAACACTGAAGCTTTCTTT. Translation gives CASSSTYRGHPNTEAFF.

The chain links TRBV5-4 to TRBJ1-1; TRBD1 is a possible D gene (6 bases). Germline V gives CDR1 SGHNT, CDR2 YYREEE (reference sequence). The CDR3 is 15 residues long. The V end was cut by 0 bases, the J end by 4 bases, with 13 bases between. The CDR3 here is CASSLEGGRSTEAFF. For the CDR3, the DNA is TGTGCCAGCAGCTTGGAGGGGGGCAGGAGCACTGAAGCTTTCTTT.

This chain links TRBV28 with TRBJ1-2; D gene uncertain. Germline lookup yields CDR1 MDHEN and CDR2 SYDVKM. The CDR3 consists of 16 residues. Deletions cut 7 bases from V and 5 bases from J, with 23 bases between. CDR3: CASIEPSVRGPYGYTF. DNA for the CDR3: TGTGCCAGCATCGAACCCAGTGTGCGGGGTCCTTATGGCTACACCTTC.

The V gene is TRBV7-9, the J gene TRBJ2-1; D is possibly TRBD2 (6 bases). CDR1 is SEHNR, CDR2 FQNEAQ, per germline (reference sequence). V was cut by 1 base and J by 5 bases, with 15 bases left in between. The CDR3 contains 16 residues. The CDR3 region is CASSLVLGLLDNEQFF. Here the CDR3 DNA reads TGTGCCAGCAGCTTAGTTTTGGGACTCTTAGACAATGAGCAGTTCTTC.

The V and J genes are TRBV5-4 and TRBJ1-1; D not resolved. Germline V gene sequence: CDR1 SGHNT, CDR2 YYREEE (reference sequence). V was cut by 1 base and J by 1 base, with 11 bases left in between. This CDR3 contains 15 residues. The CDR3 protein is CASSLYWMKNTEAFF. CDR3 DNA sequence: TGTGCCAGCAGCTTGTATTGGATGAAGAACACTGAAGCTTTCTTT.

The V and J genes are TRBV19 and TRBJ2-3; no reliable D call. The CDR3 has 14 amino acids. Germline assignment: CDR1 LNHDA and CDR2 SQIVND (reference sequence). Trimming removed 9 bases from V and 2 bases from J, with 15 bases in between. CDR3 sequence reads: CASAQYSATDTQYF. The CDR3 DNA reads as TGTGCCAGCGCCCAGTACTCAGCCACAGATACGCAGTATTTT.

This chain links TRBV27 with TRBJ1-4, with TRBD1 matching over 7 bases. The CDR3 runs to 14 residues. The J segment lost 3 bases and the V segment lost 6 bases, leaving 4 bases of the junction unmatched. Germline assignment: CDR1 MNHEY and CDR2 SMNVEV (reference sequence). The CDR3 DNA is TGTGCCAGCAGGGAGGGGGCCTCTAATGAAAAACTGTTTTTT. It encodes CASREGASNEKLFF.

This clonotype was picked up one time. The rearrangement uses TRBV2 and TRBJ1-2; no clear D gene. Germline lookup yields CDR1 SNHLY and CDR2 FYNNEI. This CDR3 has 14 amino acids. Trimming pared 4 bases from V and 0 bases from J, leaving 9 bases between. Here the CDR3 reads CASSAAKANYGYTF. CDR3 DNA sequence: TGTGCCAGCAGTGCAGCAAAAGCTAACTATGGCTACACCTTC.

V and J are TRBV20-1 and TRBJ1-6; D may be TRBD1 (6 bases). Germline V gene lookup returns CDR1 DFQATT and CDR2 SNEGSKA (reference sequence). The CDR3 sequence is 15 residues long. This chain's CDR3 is CNAGGGRDNLSPLHF. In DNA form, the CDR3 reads TGCAATGCCGGGGGTGGGCGGGACAACCTTTCACCCCTCCACTTT.

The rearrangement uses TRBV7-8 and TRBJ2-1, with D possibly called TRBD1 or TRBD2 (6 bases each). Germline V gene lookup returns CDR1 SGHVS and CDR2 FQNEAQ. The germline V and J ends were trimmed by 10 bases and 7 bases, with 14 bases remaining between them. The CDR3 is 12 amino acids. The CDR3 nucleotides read TGTGCCACTTCGGGGGCTCGGAATGAGCAGTTCTTC. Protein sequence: CATSGARNEQFF.

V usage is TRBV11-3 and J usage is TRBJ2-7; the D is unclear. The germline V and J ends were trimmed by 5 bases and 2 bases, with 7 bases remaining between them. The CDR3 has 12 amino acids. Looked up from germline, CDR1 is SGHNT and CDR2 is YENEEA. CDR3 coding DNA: TGTGCCAGCAGCCAGGAAGCCTACGAGCAGTACTTC. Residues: CASSQEAYEQYF.

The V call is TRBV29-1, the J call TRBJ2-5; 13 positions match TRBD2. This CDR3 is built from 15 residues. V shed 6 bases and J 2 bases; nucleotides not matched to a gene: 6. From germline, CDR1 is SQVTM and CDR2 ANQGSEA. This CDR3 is CSVPRLAGGQETQYF. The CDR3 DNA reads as TGCAGCGTCCCAAGACTAGCGGGGGGACAAGAGACCCAGTACTTC.